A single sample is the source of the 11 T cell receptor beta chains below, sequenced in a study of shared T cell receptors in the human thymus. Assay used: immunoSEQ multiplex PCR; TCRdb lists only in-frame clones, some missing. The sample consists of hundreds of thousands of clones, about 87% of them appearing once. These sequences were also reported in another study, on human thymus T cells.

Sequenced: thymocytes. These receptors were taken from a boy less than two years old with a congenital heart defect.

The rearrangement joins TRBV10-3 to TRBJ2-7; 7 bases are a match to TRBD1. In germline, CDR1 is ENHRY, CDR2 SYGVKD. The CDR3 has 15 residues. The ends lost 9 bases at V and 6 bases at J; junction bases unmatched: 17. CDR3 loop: CAIARQGDYLGEQYF. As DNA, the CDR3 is TGTGCCATTGCCCGCCAGGGGGATTATTTGGGCGAGCAGTACTTC.

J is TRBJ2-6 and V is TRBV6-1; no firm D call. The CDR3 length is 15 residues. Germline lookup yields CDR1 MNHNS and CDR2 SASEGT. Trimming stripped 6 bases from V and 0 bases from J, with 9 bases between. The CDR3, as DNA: TGTGCCAGCAGCCCTTGGCCCTCTGGGGCCAACGTCCTGACTTTC. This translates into CASSPWPSGANVLTF.

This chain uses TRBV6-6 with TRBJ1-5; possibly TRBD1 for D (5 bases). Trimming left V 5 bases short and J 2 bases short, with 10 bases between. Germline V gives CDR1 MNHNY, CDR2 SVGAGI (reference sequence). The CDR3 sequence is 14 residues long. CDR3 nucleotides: TGTGCCAGCAGTCGGGGGGAGGGCAATCAGCCCCAGCATTTT. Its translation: CASSRGEGNQPQHF.

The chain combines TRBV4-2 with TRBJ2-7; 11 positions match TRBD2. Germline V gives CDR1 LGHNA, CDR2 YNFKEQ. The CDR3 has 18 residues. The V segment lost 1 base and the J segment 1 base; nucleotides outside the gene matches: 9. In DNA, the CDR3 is TGTGCCAGCAGCCAAGGGGTACTAGCGGGGGACGGATCCTACGAGCAGTACTTC. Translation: CASSQGVLAGDGSYEQYF.

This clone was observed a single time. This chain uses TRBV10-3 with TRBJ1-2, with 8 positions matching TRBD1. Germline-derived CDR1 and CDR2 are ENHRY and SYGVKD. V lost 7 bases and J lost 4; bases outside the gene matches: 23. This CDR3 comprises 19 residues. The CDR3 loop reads CAITTNSGRGRDFSYGYTF. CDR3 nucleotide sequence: TGTGCCATCACCACCAATTCGGGCAGGGGGCGAGATTTTAGCTATGGCTACACCTTC.

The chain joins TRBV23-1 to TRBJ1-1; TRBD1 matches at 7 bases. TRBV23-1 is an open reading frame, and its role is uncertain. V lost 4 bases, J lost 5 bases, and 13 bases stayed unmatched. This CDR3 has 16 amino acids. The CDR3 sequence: CASSRALSQGETEAFF. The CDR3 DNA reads TGCGCCAGCAGTCGGGCGCTTTCTCAGGGGGAAACTGAAGCTTTCTTT.

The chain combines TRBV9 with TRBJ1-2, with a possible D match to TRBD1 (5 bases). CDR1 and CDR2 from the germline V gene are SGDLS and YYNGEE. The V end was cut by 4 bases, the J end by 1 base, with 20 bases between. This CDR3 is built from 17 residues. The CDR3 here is CASSPPDEAGGNYGYTF. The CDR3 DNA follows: TGTGCCAGCAGCCCTCCTGATGAGGCCGGGGGTAACTATGGCTACACCTTC. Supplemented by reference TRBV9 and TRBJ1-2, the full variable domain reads DSGVTQTPKHLITATGQRVTLRCSPRSGDLSVYWYQQSLDQGLQFLIQYYNGEERAKGNILERFSAQQFPDLHSELNLSSLELGDSALYFCASSPPDEAGGNYGYTFGSGTRLTVV.

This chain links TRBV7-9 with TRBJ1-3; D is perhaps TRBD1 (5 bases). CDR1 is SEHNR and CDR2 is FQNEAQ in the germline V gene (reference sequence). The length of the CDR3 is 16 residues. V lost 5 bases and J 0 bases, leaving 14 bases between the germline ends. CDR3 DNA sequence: TGTGCCAGCAGCCAGACAGTCACGAGCTCTGGAAACACCATATATTTT. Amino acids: CASSQTVTSSGNTIYF.

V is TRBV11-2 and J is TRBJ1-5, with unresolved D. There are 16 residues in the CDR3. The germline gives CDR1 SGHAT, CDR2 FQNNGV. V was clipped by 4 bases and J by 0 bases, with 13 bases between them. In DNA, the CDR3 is TGTGCCAGCAGCTGCAAGCCGATCTATAGCAATCAGCCCCAGCATTTT. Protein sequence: CASSCKPIYSNQPQHF.

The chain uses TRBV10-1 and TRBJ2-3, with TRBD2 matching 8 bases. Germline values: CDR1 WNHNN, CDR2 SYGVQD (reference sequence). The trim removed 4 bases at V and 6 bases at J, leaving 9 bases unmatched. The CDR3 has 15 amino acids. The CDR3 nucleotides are TGCGCCAGCAGTGTGACGGGAGGGCCTAGGGATACGCAGTATTTT. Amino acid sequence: CASSVTGGPRDTQYF.

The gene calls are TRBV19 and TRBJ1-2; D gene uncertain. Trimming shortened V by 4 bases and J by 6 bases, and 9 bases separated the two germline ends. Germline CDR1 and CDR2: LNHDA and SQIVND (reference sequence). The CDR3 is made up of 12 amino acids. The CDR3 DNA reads TGTGCCAGTAGTAGCTATTGTAATGGCTACACCTTC. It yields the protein CASSSYCNGYTF.